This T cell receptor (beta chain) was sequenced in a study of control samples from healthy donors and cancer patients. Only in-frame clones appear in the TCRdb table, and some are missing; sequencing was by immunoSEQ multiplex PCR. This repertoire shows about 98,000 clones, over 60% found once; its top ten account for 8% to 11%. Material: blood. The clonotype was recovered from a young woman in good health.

CDR3 in DNA: TGTGCCAGCAAGCCTCAGGGGGCTTGGGTTGGGAATGAGCAGTTCTTC. Protein product: CASKPQGAWVGNEQFF. The gene calls are TRBV2 and TRBJ2-1; TRBD1 agrees at 8 bases. With V trimmed by 7 bases and J by 7 bases, 15 bases remained unmatched. The CDR3 extends over 16 amino acids. CDR1 SNHLY and CDR2 FYNNEI come from the germline V gene.